This TCR beta chain was documented in a study of T cell repertoires in cytomegalovirus infection. General study points: HLA-C-restricted, CMV-specific TCR beta clonotypes were dominant ex vivo. Carriers of CMV plus the relevant HLA were identified by cumulative public TCR beta family frequency.

TCRdb recomputed calls from the reads with MiXCR, one row per CDR3 protein. The table includes under 850,000 distinct CDR3 sequences, 35% detected once. This clonotype was seen more than once but under ten times. Its antigen is currently unknown. The TCR was taken from a human donor in good health (CMV status not recorded). Some clones in this sample may be carry-over from other donors' samples. The sequencing sample was made of PBMCs.

The CDR3 is CASSYQDRGGRTQYF. The CDR3 coding sequence is TGTGCCAGCAGCTATCAGGACAGGGGTGGGCGGACGCAGTATTTT. The chain is built from TRBV28 and TRBJ2-3; TRBD1 matches at 9 bases. CDR3 size: 15 residues. Losses at the gene ends were 6 bases for V and 9 bases for J; bases not matched to a gene: 13. Germline CDR1 is MDHEN and CDR2 is SYDVKM.